These 9 T cell receptor beta chains were all obtained from the same sample, sequenced in a study of beta chain features in type 1 diabetes. Every bit of the isolated RNA underwent reverse transcription, so sequencing read expressed TCRB transcripts. The table came from immunoSEQ multiplex PCR; TCRdb's copy has only in-frame clones and leaves some out. Of 150,000 to 200,000 clones listed, 7.5% to 10% were seen once; the top ten hold over 2%. The specimen was central memory CD4+ T cells from blood. These receptors were taken from a woman aged 18-29 years in good health.

This clone was detected a few times. The chain has TRBV18 and TRBJ1-5, with 7 bases identical to TRBD1. V trimming: 5 bases; J trimming: 3 bases; junction bases outside the gene matches: 4. Germline-derived CDR1 and CDR2 are KGHSH and LQKENI. The length of the CDR3 is 14 residues. DNA of the CDR3: TGTGCCAGCTCAACGGGACAGCCCAATCAGCCCCAGCATTTT. Its translation is CASSTGQPNQPQHF. The full variable domain, rest sourced from reference TRBV18 and TRBJ1-5, is NAGVMQNPRHLVRRRGQEARLRCSPMKGHSHVYWYRQLPEEGLKFMVYLQKENIIDESGMPKERFSAEFPKEGPSILRIQQVVRGDSAAYFCASSTGQPNQPQHFGDGTRLSIL.

The chain employs TRBV7-9 and TRBJ1-6; 9 bases match TRBD1. The trim removed 5 bases at V and 7 bases at J, leaving 6 bases unmatched. Germline V lookup: CDR1 SEHNR, CDR2 FQNEAQ (reference sequence). This CDR3 contains 15 residues. This chain's CDR3 is CASSPGGTGNSPLHF. In DNA, the CDR3 is TGTGCCAGCAGCCCAGGGGGGACAGGGAATTCACCCCTCCACTTT.

J is TRBJ1-2 and V is TRBV7-9; D unresolved. CDR3 size: 14 residues. The germline gives CDR1 SEHNR, CDR2 FQNEAQ (reference sequence). The V end lost 5 bases, the J end lost 1 base, and 11 bases lay between the germline ends. Here the CDR3 DNA reads TGTGCCAGCAGCCGAGACTACGTTAACTATGGCTACACCTTC. Translated: CASSRDYVNYGYTF.

V usage is TRBV5-1 and J usage is TRBJ1-1; no reliable D call. Trimming removed 0 bases from V and 1 base from J, with 10 bases in between. Looked up from germline, CDR1 is SGHRS and CDR2 is YFSETQ. The CDR3 totals 15 residues. CDR3 nucleotides: TGCGCCAGCAGCTTGGTGGGAAGCGGGAACACTGAAGCTTTCTTT. Translated, it gives CASSLVGSGNTEAFF.

This chain uses TRBV6-5 with TRBJ2-3; D possibly corresponds to TRBD2 (5 bases). The CDR3 runs 15 residues. V dropped 6 bases and J dropped 3 bases, with 16 bases sitting between them. Germline V gives CDR1 MNHEY, CDR2 SVGAGI. CDR3 loop: CASSFSLWRTDTQYF. CDR3 coding DNA: TGTGCCAGCAGCTTTTCGCTTTGGAGGACAGATACGCAGTATTTT.

This chain joins TRBV9 and TRBJ2-2, with 9 bases identical to TRBD2. The germline V gene has CDR1 SGDLS and CDR2 YYNGEE. V lost 3 bases to trimming and J lost 3 bases; unmatched junction nucleotides: 15. The CDR3 contains 19 residues. The CDR3 loop is CASSADLPGAGGYTGELFF. DNA for the CDR3: TGTGCCAGCAGCGCCGATCTGCCGGGAGCGGGAGGATACACCGGGGAGCTGTTTTTT.

The V gene is TRBV27, the J gene TRBJ1-1; tentative D call: TRBD1 (5 bases). The CDR3 totals 12 residues. Trimming took 4 bases from V and 8 from J, leaving 11 bases between them. Germline V gene data show CDR1 as MNHEY and CDR2 as SMNVEV (reference sequence). The CDR3 DNA reads as TGTGCCAGCAGTTCGGGGGGTCGGGAAGCTTTCTTT. As protein: CASSSGGREAFF.

The chain uses TRBV29-1 and TRBJ2-5; perhaps TRBD2 as D (6 bases). V was pared by 7 bases and J by 4 bases, with 13 bases between. This CDR3 has 12 residues. Germline CDR1 and CDR2: SQVTM and ANQGSEA. The DNA for the CDR3 is TGCAGCGGGGAACTGGGGGGAGAGACCCAGTACTTC. The encoded protein is CSGELGGETQYF.

The chain recombines TRBV15 with TRBJ1-1; D is undetermined. CDR1 is LNHNV, CDR2 YYDKDF, per germline (reference sequence). V lost 3 bases and J 7 bases, leaving 9 bases between the germline ends. The CDR3 loop spans 12 amino acids. CDR3 in amino acids: CATSSRHGEAFF. Here the CDR3 DNA reads TGTGCCACCAGCAGTAGACACGGTGAAGCTTTCTTT.